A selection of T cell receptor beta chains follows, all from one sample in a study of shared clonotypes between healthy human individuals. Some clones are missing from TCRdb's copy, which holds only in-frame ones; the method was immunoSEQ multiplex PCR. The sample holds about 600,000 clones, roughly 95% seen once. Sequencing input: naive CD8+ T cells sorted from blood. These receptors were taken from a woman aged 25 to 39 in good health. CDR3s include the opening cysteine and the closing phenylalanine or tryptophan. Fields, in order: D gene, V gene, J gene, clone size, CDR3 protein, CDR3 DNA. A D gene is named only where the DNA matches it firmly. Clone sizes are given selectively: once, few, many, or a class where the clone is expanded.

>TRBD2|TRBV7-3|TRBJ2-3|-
CASSSSGSADTQYF
TGTGCCAGCAGCTCGAGCGGGAGTGCAGATACGCAGTATTTT
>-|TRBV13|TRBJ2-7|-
CASNAGVGHEQYF
TGTGCCAGCAATGCAGGGGTAGGGCACGAGCAGTACTTC
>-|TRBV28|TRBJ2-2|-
CASSFAGGTGELFF
TGTGCCAGCAGTTTCGCTGGGGGCACCGGGGAGCTGTTTTTT
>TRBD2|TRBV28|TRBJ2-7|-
CASSSGTSGTSSYEQYF
TGTGCCAGCAGTTCCGGGACTAGCGGGACGAGCTCCTACGAGCAGTACTTC
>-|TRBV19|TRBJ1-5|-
CASSIRGDSGQPQHF
TGTGCCAGTAGTATAAGGGGGGATTCTGGTCAGCCCCAGCATTTT
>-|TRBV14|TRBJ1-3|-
CASSPRWKGNTIYF
TGTGCCAGCAGCCCCCGTTGGAAAGGAAACACCATATATTTT
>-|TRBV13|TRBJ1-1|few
CASSYPLEQWMNTEAFF
TGTGCCAGCAGCTATCCTCTGGAACAATGGATGAACACTGAAGCTTTCTTT
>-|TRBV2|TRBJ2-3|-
CASTEGGRRTDTQYF
TGTGCCAGCACTGAGGGGGGCCGACGCACAGATACGCAGTATTTT
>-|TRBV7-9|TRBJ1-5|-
CASSLENQPQHF
TGTGCCAGCAGCTTAGAAAATCAGCCCCAGCATTTT
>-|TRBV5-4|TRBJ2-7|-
CASSPTGSSYEQYF
TGTGCCAGCAGCCCGACGGGAAGCTCCTACGAGCAGTACTTC
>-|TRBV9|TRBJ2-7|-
CASSVAATGQYEQYF
TGTGCCAGCAGCGTAGCGGCTACAGGGCAGTACGAGCAGTACTTC
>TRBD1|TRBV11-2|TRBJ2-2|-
CASSFPRDRANTGELFF
TGTGCCAGCAGCTTTCCCCGAGACAGGGCGAACACCGGGGAGCTGTTTTTT
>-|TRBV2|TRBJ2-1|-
CASSVVGSSYNEQFF
TGTGCCAGCAGTGTTGTCGGGAGCTCCTACAATGAGCAGTTCTTC
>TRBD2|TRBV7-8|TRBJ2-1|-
CASSAPQTPLAGGSNEQFF
TGTGCCAGCAGCGCCCCCCAAACCCCTCTAGCGGGAGGATCCAATGAGCAGTTCTTC
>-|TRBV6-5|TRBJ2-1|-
CASSSDWLHEQFF
TGTGCCAGCAGTTCGGACTGGCTCCATGAGCAGTTCTTC
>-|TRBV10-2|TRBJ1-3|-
CASSDLGGTGNTIYF
TGCGCCAGCAGTGATTTGGGGGGAACTGGAAACACCATATATTTT
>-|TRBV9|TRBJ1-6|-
CASSFDSDNSPLHF
TGTGCCAGCAGCTTCGACAGCGATAATTCACCCCTCCACTTT
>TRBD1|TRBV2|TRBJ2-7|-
CASSEPIRLDRVYEQYF
TGTGCCAGCAGTGAACCCATCCGGTTGGACAGGGTTTACGAGCAGTACTTC
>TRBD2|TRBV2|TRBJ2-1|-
CASRETQGLVGGNEQFF
TGTGCCAGCAGGGAAACTCAGGGACTAGTGGGGGGCAATGAGCAGTTCTTC
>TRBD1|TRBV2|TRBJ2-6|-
CASSARGRGLSGANVLTF
TGTGCCAGCAGCGCCCGGGGCAGGGGGCTGTCTGGGGCCAACGTCCTGACTTTC
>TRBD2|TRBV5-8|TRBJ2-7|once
CASSPFPSGRYEQYF
TGTGCCAGCAGCCCGTTTCCTAGCGGGAGGTACGAGCAGTACTTC
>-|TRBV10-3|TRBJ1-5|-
CAISEEGTNQPQHF
TGTGCCATCAGTGAGGAGGGAACCAATCAGCCCCAGCATTTT
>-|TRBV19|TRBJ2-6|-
CASSMGAGRGSGANVLTF
TGTGCCAGTAGTATGGGGGCAGGGCGTGGATCTGGGGCCAACGTCCTGACTTTC
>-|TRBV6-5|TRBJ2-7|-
CASSYSASGEQYF
TGTGCCAGCAGTTACTCGGCCTCGGGCGAGCAGTACTTC
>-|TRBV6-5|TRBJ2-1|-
CASSYERGYNEQFF
TGTGCCAGCAGTTACGAGCGTGGGTACAATGAGCAGTTCTTC